This T cell receptor (beta chain) originates from a study of blood T cell repertoires in COVID-19. The data were produced by immunoSEQ multiplex PCR, yet TCRdb's version contains in-frame clones alone and is incomplete. This table has more than 150,000 clones, 81% appearing once. The germline V gene encodes CDR1 LNHDA and CDR2 SQIVND (reference sequence). The CDR3 is 15 residues long. The V and J ends lost 0 bases and 1 base respectively, with 9 bases between them. The TCR comes from an elderly woman with COVID-19, enrolled during active disease. The J gene is TRBJ1-2, the V gene TRBV19, with D unclear. Source material: peripheral blood. This CDR3 reads CASSIELAVNYGYTF. The DNA of the CDR3 is TGTGCCAGTAGTATAGAATTAGCGGTTAACTATGGCTACACCTTC.